This passage covers 10 T cell receptor beta chains from one sample sequenced in a study of cytomegalovirus exposure and HLA in healthy donors. The PCR was carried out with 60 Vbeta primers and 13 Jbeta primers. This table comes from immunoSEQ multiplex PCR, and its TCRdb copy is limited to in-frame clones, with some not included. The profile shows about 220,000 clones, more than 75% of them singletons. Sequences were obtained from PBMCs. The receptor source for this set is a woman in her thirties or forties in good health and CMV-seropositive.

In its sample, this clone was seen once. The V call is TRBV30, the J call TRBJ2-7; 9 positions agree with TRBD2. The V gene end was trimmed by 4 bases and the J gene end by 0 bases; junction bases not matched to a gene: 10. This CDR3 spans 16 amino acids. CDR1 is GTSNPN, CDR2 SVGIG, per germline (reference sequence). The CDR3 region is CAWTSGVQFGSYEQYF. The CDR3 nucleotides read TGTGCCTGGACTAGCGGGGTTCAATTTGGCTCCTACGAGCAGTACTTC.

The V and J genes are TRBV5-1 and TRBJ2-5; 10 nucleotides align to TRBD1. V gave up 5 bases and J gave up 2 bases; unmatched junction bases: 6. This CDR3 contains 15 residues. Germline CDR1 and CDR2: SGHRS and YFSETQ. CDR3 sequence reads: CASREGQGPQETQYF. For the CDR3, the DNA is TGCGCCAGCAGGGAGGGACAGGGGCCTCAAGAGACCCAGTACTTC.

The gene calls are TRBV6-1 and TRBJ1-2; 7 positions match TRBD1. The V segment lost 7 bases and the J segment 8 bases; nucleotides outside the gene matches: 7. Looked up from germline, CDR1 is MNHNS and CDR2 is SASEGT. The CDR3 contains 12 residues. CDR3 nucleotides: TGTGCCAGCAATACAGGGGTAAGGGGCTACACCTTC. This sequence encodes CASNTGVRGYTF.

This chain connects TRBV5-1 to TRBJ1-2; a weak D match, TRBD1 (5 bases). CDR3 length: 14 amino acids. Trimming left V 4 bases short and J 3 bases short, with 13 bases between. Germline V CDR1 and CDR2: SGHRS, YFSETQ. The CDR3 nucleotides read TGCGCCAGCAGCCCCGCCGGGGGTGACTATGGCTACACCTTC. Translation gives CASSPAGGDYGYTF.

This chain connects TRBV30 to TRBJ2-5; TRBD2 matches 7 bases. The J call may be wrong; the DNA end is better matched by TRBJ2-7. The CDR3 has 15 amino acids. The V gene's germline CDR1 is GTSNPN and CDR2 SVGIG (reference sequence). The CDR3 DNA is TGTGCCTGGAGTCCTTGGACTAGTAGCTCCTACGAGCAGTACTTC. Residues: CAWSPWTSSSYEQYF.

This rearrangement joins TRBV4-1 to TRBJ2-1; a weak D match, TRBD2 (5 bases). The CDR3 has 21 amino acids. CDR1 MGHRA and CDR2 YSYEKL come from the germline V gene. V was clipped by 0 bases and J by 0 bases, with 24 bases between them. The CDR3 region is CASSQDWRGFAFRSSYNEQFF. Written as DNA, the CDR3 is TGCGCCAGCAGCCAAGATTGGAGAGGGTTCGCTTTCCGGAGCTCCTACAATGAGCAGTTCTTC.

V and J are TRBV27 and TRBJ1-2; 8 bases agree with TRBD1. The CDR3 spans 14 residues. Per germline, CDR1 MNHEY and CDR2 SMNVEV (reference sequence). The trim removed 5 bases at V and 4 bases at J, leaving 6 bases unmatched. CDR3: CASSDLDRGYGYTF. The CDR3 coding sequence is TGTGCCAGCAGTGACCTAGACAGGGGCTATGGCTACACCTTC.

V gene TRBV6-1 combines with J gene TRBJ2-7; 9 nucleotides agree with TRBD1. Germline V gene lookup returns CDR1 MNHNS and CDR2 SASEGT. This CDR3 region has 14 residues. Unmatched junction bases numbered 10, after V lost 7 bases and J lost 6 bases. Here the CDR3 reads CASKPGTGSIEQYF. In nucleotides, the CDR3 is TGTGCCAGCAAACCCGGGACAGGGTCTATCGAGCAGTACTTC.

This clone was seen a few times. The rearrangement links TRBV7-6 to TRBJ2-4; 9 bases align to TRBD2. This CDR3 comprises 19 residues. Germline V gene lookup returns CDR1 SGHVS and CDR2 FNYEAQ. V was pared by 5 bases and J by 4 bases, with 18 bases of the junction left unmatched. CDR3 amino acids: CASSLDGRAGGWVKNIQYF. DNA of the CDR3: TGTGCCAGCAGCCTCGACGGGAGAGCGGGAGGATGGGTTAAAAACATTCAGTACTTC. Based on the CDR3 plus reference TRBV7-6 and TRBJ2-4, the full variable domain is GAGVSQSPRYKVTKRGQDVALRCDPISGHVSLYWYRQALGQGPEFLTYFNYEAQQDKSGLPNDRFSAERPEGSISTLTIQRTEQRDSAMYRCASSLDGRAGGWVKNIQYFGAGTRLSVL.

The chain is built from TRBV2 and TRBJ2-2, with a weak D call TRBD2 (6 bases). The CDR3 is 13 amino acids. Germline V gene data show CDR1 as SNHLY and CDR2 as FYNNEI. Trimming removed 11 bases at V and 3 bases at J, with 13 bases between. CDR3 sequence: CASGRSDTGELFF. The CDR3 bases are TGTGCCTCCGGGAGAAGCGACACCGGGGAGCTGTTTTTT.